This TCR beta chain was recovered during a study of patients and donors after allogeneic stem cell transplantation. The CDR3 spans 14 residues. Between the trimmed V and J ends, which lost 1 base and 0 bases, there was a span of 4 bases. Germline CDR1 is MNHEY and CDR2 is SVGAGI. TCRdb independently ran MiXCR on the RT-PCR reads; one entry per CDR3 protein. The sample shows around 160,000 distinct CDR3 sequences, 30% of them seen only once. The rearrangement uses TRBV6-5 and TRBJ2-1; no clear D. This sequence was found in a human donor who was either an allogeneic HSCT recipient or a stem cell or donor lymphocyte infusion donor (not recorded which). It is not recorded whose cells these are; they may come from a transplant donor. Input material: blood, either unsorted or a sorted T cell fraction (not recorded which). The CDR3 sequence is CASSYYYSYNEQFF. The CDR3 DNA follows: TGTGCCAGCAGTTACTACTACTCCTACAATGAGCAGTTCTTC.